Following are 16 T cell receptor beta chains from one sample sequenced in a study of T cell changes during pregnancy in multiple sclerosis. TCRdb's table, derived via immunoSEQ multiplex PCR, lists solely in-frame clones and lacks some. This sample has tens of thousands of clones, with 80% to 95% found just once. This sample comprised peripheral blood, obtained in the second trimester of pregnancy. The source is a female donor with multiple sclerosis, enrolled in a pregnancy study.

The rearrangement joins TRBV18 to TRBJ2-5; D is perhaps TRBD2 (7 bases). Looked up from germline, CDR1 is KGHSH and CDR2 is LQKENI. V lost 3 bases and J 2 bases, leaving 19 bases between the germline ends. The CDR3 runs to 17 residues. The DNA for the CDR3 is TGTGCCAGCTCACCCTGGGGGCTGGCGGGAGCACAAGAGACCCAGTACTTC. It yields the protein CASSPWGLAGAQETQYF.

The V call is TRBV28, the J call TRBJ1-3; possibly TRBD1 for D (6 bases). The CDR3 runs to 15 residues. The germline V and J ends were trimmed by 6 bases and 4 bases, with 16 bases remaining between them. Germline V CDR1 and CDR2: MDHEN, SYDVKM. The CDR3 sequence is CASSLAGVVGNTIYF. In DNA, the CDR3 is TGTGCCAGCAGCCTTGCAGGGGTGGTAGGAAACACCATATATTTT.

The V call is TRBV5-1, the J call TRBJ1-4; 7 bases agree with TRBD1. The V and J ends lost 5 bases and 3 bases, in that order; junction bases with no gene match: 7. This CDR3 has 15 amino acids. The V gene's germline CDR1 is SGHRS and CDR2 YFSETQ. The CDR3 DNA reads TGCGCCAGCAGTTTGACTCAGGGGGCTAATGAAAAACTGTTTTTT. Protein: CASSLTQGANEKLFF.

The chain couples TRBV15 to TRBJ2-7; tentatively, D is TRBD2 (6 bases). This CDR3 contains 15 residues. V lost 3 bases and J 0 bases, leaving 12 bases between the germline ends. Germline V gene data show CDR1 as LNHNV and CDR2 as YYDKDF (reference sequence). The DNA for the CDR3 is TGTGCCACCAGCAGCAGACTCGGGAGCTCCTACGAGCAGTACTTC. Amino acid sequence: CATSSRLGSSYEQYF.

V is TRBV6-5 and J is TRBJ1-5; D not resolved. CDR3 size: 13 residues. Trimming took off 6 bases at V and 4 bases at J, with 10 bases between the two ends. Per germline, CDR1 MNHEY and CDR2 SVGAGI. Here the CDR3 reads CASSPSGNQPQHF. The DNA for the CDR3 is TGTGCCAGCAGCCCCTCGGGTAATCAGCCCCAGCATTTT.

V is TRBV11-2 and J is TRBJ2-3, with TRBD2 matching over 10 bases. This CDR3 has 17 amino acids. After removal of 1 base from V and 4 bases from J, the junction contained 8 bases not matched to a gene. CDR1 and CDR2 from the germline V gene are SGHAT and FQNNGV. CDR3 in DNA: TGTGCCAGCAGCTTAGCATCGCAGCGGGGGGGACCAGATACGCAGTATTTT. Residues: CASSLASQRGGPDTQYF.

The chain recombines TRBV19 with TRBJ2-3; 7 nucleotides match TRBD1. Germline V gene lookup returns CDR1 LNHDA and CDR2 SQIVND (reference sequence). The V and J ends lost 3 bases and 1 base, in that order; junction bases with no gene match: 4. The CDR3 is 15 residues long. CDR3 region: CASSMRGRRTDTQYF. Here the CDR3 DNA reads TGTGCCAGTAGTATGAGGGGGCGCCGCACAGATACGCAGTATTTT.

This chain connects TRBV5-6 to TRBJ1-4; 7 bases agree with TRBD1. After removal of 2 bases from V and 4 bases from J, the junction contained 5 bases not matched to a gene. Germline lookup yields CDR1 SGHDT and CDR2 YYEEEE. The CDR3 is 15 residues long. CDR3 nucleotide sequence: TGTGCCAGCAGCTTTACAGGGGTCCGTAATGAAAAACTGTTTTTT. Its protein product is CASSFTGVRNEKLFF.

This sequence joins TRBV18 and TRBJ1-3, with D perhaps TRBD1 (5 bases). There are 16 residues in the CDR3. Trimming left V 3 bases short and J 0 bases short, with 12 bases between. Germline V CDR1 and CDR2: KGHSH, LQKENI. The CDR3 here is CASSPSSGRSGNTIYF. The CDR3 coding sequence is TGTGCCAGCTCACCCTCGTCAGGGCGCTCTGGAAACACCATATATTTT.

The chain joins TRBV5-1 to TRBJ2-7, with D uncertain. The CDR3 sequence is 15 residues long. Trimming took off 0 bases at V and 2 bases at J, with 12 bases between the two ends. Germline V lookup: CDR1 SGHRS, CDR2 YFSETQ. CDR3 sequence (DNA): TGCGCCAGCAGCTTGGGGAGCGCTAAGACCTACGAGCAGTACTTC. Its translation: CASSLGSAKTYEQYF.

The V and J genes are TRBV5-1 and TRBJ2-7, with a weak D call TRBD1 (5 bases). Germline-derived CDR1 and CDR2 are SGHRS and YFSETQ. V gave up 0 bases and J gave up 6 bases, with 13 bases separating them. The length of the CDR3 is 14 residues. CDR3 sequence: CASSLDPGNGEQYF. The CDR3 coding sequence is TGCGCCAGCAGCTTGGACCCAGGGAACGGCGAGCAGTACTTC.

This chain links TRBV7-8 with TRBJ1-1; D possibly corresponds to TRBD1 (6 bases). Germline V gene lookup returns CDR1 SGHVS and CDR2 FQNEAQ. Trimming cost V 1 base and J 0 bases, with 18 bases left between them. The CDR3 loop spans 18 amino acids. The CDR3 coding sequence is TGTGCCAGCAGCTTAGATCGCGGTCTGGGGACACTGAACACTGAAGCTTTCTTT. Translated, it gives CASSLDRGLGTLNTEAFF.

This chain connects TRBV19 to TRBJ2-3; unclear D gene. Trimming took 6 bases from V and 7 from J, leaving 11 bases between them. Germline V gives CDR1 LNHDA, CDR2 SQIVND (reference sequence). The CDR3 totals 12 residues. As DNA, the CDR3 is TGTGCCAGTAGCGACTCCGTTTATACGCAGTATTTT. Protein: CASSDSVYTQYF.

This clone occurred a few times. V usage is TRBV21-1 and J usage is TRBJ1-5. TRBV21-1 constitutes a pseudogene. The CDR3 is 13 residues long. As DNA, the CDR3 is TGTGCCAGCAGCAAAGAGGGAGAATCGCCCCAGCATTTT. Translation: CASSKEGESPQHF.

Here the CDR3 DNA reads TGTGCCATCTACCGGGACAGGGGGCAATGGCGGGAGACGGGAATGAGCTCCTACAATGAGCAGTTCTTC. The encoded protein is CAIYRDRGQWRETGMSSYNEQFF. This sequence joins TRBV2 and TRBJ2-1; 12 nucleotides match TRBD1. CDR1 SNHLY and CDR2 FYNNEI come from the germline V gene. Unmatched junction bases numbered 28, after V lost 10 bases and J lost 0 bases. The CDR3 loop spans 23 amino acids.

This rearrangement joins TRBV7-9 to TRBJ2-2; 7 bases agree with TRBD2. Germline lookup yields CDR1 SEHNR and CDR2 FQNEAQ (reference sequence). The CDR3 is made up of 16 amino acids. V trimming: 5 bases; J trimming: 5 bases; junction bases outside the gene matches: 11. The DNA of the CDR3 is TGTGCCAGCAGCACGTCAGGTTCGGGGGGTACCGGGGAGCTGTTTTTT. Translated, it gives CASSTSGSGGTGELFF.